The 20 T cell receptor beta chains given below trace back to one sample, sequenced in a study of shared clonotypes between healthy human individuals. Assay: immunoSEQ multiplex PCR; the TCRdb copy retains only in-frame clones and omits some. This sample carries around 2.1 million clones, 93% of them seen once, and the ten largest clones take approximately 1.7%. The naive CD8 fraction comprised CD45RO-negative cells positively selected for CCR7 and excluded terminally differentiated effector memory CD45RA+ cells. Sequences were obtained from naive CD8+ T cells from PBMCs. These TCRs come from a man in his late teens or twenties in good health. Some clones in this sample may be carry-over from other donors' samples.

The chain is built from TRBV19 and TRBJ1-2; no reliable D call. V dropped 6 bases and J dropped 9 bases, with 20 bases sitting between them. Germline-derived CDR1 and CDR2 are LNHDA and SQIVND (reference sequence). There are 14 residues in the CDR3. DNA of the CDR3: TGTGCCAGTAGGACTAGGGAACTCTCGGGGAGCTACACCTTC. Protein: CASRTRELSGSYTF.

A word on this clone: One end of the junction does not line up with germline, which may come from a read error. Other DNA sequences in this specimen translate into the identical CDR3. The gene calls are TRBV9 and TRBJ2-5; 7 bases map to TRBD2. This CDR3 comprises 14 residues. Germline V gives CDR1 SGDLS, CDR2 YYNGEE. The CDR3 loop is CASSGGGLQETQYF. CDR3 DNA: TGCGCCAGCAGCGGCGGGGGACTCCAAGAGACCCAGTACTTC.

The chain recombines TRBV5-4 with TRBJ1-3; D not resolved. The V gene lost 4 bases and the J gene lost 1 base, with 9 bases spanning the gap. Germline CDR1 reads SGHNT; CDR2 reads YYREEE (reference sequence). This CDR3 contains 14 residues. CDR3 sequence (DNA): TGTGCCAGCAGCATTCAGAGTTCTGGAAACACCATATATTTT. Protein: CASSIQSSGNTIYF. The whole variable domain, filled in from reference TRBV5-4 and TRBJ1-3, reads ETGVTQSPTHLIKTRGQQVTLRCSSQSGHNTVSWYQQALGQGPQFIFQYYREEENGRGNFPPRFSGLQFPNYSSELNVNALELDDSALYLCASSIQSSGNTIYFGEGSWLTVV.

In nucleotides, the CDR3 is TGTGCCAGCAGTTTAATAGGACAGGGAAACGAAAACACCATATATTTT. Translated: CASSLIGQGNENTIYF. The chain is built from TRBV28 and TRBJ1-3; 8 bases fit TRBD1. The CDR3 loop spans 16 amino acids. Germline CDR1 MDHEN, CDR2 SYDVKM. With V trimmed by 2 bases and J by 6 bases, 9 bases remained unmatched.

The chain is built from TRBV27 and TRBJ2-7, with D possibly matching TRBD2 (5 bases). CDR3 length equals 17 residues. CDR1 and CDR2 (germline): MNHEY, SMNVEV (reference sequence). The ends were cut back, 5 bases at V and 5 bases at J, with 25 bases in the middle. The CDR3 sequence: CASSPIPIRGSRDEQYF. The CDR3 region has the DNA TGTGCCAGCAGTCCAATACCTATTCGAGGGAGCCGGGACGAGCAGTACTTC.

J is TRBJ2-7 and V is TRBV4-3; D gene uncertain. V lost 0 bases and J lost 3, with 18 bases in between. CDR1 is LGHNA, CDR2 YSLEER, per germline. The CDR3 runs 17 residues. In DNA, the CDR3 is TGCGCCAGCAGCCAAGACCCACCGGACGGAGCCTTCTACGAGCAGTACTTC. Its translation: CASSQDPPDGAFYEQYF.

V and J are TRBV6-5 and TRBJ1-5; 7 bases match TRBD1. The CDR3 is made up of 15 amino acids. Germline values: CDR1 MNHEY, CDR2 SVGAGI. V was pared by 7 bases and J by 4 bases, with 10 bases of the junction left unmatched. In DNA form, the CDR3 reads TGTGCCAGCACCTATACTCCGACAGGGAATCAGCCCCAGCATTTT. This encodes CASTYTPTGNQPQHF.

The chain couples TRBV2 to TRBJ1-1; D uncertain. The CDR3 is 13 residues long. Per germline, CDR1 SNHLY and CDR2 FYNNEI. V was pared by 6 bases and J by 0 bases, with 8 bases between. The chain's CDR3 is CASSRTLNTEAFF. The CDR3 nucleotides read TGTGCCAGCAGCCGGACCTTGAACACTGAAGCTTTCTTT.

The CDR3 DNA reads as TGTGCCAGCAGCGTAGAGGGGCGGGGGGGCCCTCCCGAGCAGTACTTC. It translates to CASSVEGRGGPPEQYF. This sequence joins TRBV9 and TRBJ2-7; 9 bases agree with TRBD2. CDR1 is SGDLS, CDR2 YYNGEE, per germline. With V trimmed by 0 bases and J by 6 bases, 10 bases remained unmatched. The CDR3 loop spans 16 amino acids.

The chain combines TRBV18 with TRBJ1-1; D might be TRBD1 (5 bases). CDR3 length: 13 residues. Trimming pared 3 bases from V and 3 bases from J, leaving 8 bases between. Germline-derived CDR1 and CDR2 are KGHSH and LQKENI. The CDR3 loop is CASSPRGDTEAFF. The DNA for the CDR3 is TGTGCCAGCTCACCTAGAGGGGACACTGAAGCTTTCTTT.

The V call is TRBV9, the J call TRBJ2-6, with a tentative D call TRBD2 (6 bases). V shed 4 bases and J shed 2 bases, with 10 bases lying between them. CDR3 size: 15 residues. Per germline, CDR1 SGDLS and CDR2 YYNGEE. The CDR3 loop is CASSPTGAGANVLTF. The CDR3 nucleotides are TGTGCCAGCAGCCCAACGGGGGCTGGGGCCAACGTCCTGACTTTC.

This chain uses TRBV19 with TRBJ1-5; D is perhaps TRBD1 (5 bases). The CDR3 has 15 residues. Germline V gene lookup returns CDR1 LNHDA and CDR2 SQIVND (reference sequence). Trimming cost V 0 bases and J 5 bases, with 11 bases left between them. CDR3 protein: CASSIDRQGYQPQHF. The CDR3 DNA is TGTGCCAGTAGTATAGATCGTCAGGGATATCAGCCCCAGCATTTT. Full variable domain (outside the CDR3, taken from reference TRBV19 and TRBJ1-5): DGGITQSPKYLFRKEGQNVTLSCEQNLNHDAMYWYRQDPGQGLRLIYYSQIVNDFQKGDIAEGYSVSREKKESFPLTVTSAQKNPTAFYLCASSIDRQGYQPQHFGDGTRLSIL.

This clone was detected only once. In nucleotides, the CDR3 is TGTGCCAGCAGCTTATGGGCGGGATGGACCTACGAGCAGTACTTC. Its protein is CASSLWAGWTYEQYF. The rearrangement links TRBV7-2 to TRBJ2-7, with a weak D call TRBD2 (6 bases). V lost 2 bases to trimming and J lost 2 bases, with 13 bases between them. The V gene's germline CDR1 is SGHTA and CDR2 FQGNSA. The CDR3 has 15 residues. The complete variable domain, with remaining parts taken from reference TRBV7-2 and TRBJ2-7, reads GAGVSQSPSNKVTEKGKDVELRCDPISGHTALYWYRQSLGQGLEFLIYFQGNSAPDKSGLPSDRFSAERTGGSVSTLTIQRTQQEDSAVYLCASSLWAGWTYEQYFGPGTRLTVT.

The V gene is TRBV5-1, the J gene TRBJ2-5; D may be TRBD2 (5 bases). The CDR3 has 15 amino acids. V was pared by 4 bases and J by 4 bases, with 17 bases between. Germline values: CDR1 SGHRS, CDR2 YFSETQ. CDR3 protein: CASSGDGVLGETQYF. The CDR3 region has the DNA TGCGCCAGCAGCGGCGACGGGGTACTGGGAGAGACCCAGTACTTC.

The V gene is TRBV5-4, the J gene TRBJ2-6; 7 positions match TRBD1. Germline trimming cut 2 bases from V and 1 base from J; bases unmatched to any gene: 3. CDR3 length: 16 residues. Germline lookup yields CDR1 SGHNT and CDR2 YYREEE (reference sequence). CDR3 DNA sequence: TGTGCCAGCAGCTTACCACAGGGGTCTGGGGCCAACGTCCTGACTTTC. It encodes CASSLPQGSGANVLTF.

As DNA, the CDR3 is TGTGCCAGCAGCCCCCGGCTCACAGATACGCAGTATTTT. This sequence encodes CASSPRLTDTQYF. This sequence joins TRBV9 and TRBJ2-3; D ambiguous. The CDR3 is 13 amino acids. In germline, CDR1 is SGDLS, CDR2 YYNGEE. Trimming shortened V by 4 bases and J by 2 bases, and 8 bases separated the two germline ends.

The chain employs TRBV7-8 and TRBJ2-7; 8 nucleotides line up with TRBD2. The CDR3 contains 17 residues. Unmatched junction bases numbered 17, after V lost 3 bases and J lost 7 bases. Germline values: CDR1 SGHVS, CDR2 FQNEAQ. The CDR3 region is CASSLEPGLGGLGEQYF. CDR3 in DNA: TGTGCCAGCAGCTTGGAACCGGGACTAGGAGGGTTGGGTGAGCAGTACTTC.

V gene TRBV4-2 combines with J gene TRBJ2-1, with D maybe TRBD1 (6 bases). V was shortened by 4 bases and J by 3 bases, with 16 bases between the two germline ends. The CDR3 covers 16 residues. The germline V gene encodes CDR1 LGHNA and CDR2 YNFKEQ. CDR3 protein: CASSLANRALYNEQFF. DNA for the CDR3: TGTGCCAGCAGCCTAGCTAACAGGGCCCTCTACAATGAGCAGTTCTTC.

About this clone: Within the sample, other DNA sequences also encode this same CDR3. V usage is TRBV4-1 and J usage is TRBJ2-7; TRBD2 might be the D (6 bases). V gave up 1 base and J gave up 2 bases, with 9 bases separating them. The length of the CDR3 is 14 residues. In germline, CDR1 is MGHRA, CDR2 YSYEKL. CDR3 DNA: TGCGCCAGCAGCCAAGTTAGCGGCCCCTACGAGCAGTACTTC. Translating gives CASSQVSGPYEQYF.

The genes are TRBV9 and TRBJ2-6; 11 bases agree with TRBD2. The CDR3 spans 18 residues. V trimming: 6 bases; J trimming: 4 bases; junction bases outside the gene matches: 12. Germline V gene data show CDR1 as SGDLS and CDR2 as YYNGEE. The CDR3 reads CASTASLAGDEGANVLTF. CDR3 in DNA: TGTGCCAGCACCGCTTCACTAGCGGGAGACGAAGGGGCCAACGTCCTGACTTTC.